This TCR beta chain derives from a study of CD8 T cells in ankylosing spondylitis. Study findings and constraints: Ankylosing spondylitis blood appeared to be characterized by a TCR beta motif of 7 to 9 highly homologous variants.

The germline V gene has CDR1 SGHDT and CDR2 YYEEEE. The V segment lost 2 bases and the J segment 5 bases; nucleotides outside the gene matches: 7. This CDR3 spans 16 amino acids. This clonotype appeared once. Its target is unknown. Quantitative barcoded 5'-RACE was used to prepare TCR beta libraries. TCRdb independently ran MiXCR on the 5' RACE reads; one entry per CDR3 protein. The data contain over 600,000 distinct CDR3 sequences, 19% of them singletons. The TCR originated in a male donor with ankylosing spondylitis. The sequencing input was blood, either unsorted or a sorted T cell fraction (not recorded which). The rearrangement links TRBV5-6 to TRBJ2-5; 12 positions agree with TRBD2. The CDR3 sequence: CASSLTPGTSGETQYF. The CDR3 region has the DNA TGTGCCAGCAGCTTAACCCCCGGGACTAGCGGGGAGACCCAGTACTTC.